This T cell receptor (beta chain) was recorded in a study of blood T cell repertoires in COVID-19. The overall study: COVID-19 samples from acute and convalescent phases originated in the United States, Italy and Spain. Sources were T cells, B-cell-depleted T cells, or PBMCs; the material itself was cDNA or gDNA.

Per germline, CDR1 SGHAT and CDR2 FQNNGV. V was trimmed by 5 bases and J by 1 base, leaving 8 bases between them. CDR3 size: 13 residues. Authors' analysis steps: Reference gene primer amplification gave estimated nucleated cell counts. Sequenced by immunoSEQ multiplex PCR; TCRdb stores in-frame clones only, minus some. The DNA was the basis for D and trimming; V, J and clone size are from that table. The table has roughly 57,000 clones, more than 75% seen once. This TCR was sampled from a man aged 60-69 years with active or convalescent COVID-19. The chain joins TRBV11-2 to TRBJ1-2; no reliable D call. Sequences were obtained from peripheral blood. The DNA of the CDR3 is TGTGCCAGCAGCCGGTCAAGTAACTATGGCTACACCTTC. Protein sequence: CASSRSSNYGYTF.